This T cell receptor (beta chain) was captured in a study of T cells after yellow fever vaccination (dated by TCRdb to between 2018 and 2021). Broadly, across the study: Libraries from fractions with low cell numbers were prepared with the SMART-Seq v4 Ultra Low Input RNA kit. To follow T-cell clones before and after both primary and booster YFV17D yellow fever vaccination, bulk TCR alpha and beta repertoires underwent longitudinal sequencing. Two healthy male donors, one aged 18 to 29 and one aged 30 to 40 years, were included in the cohort. Bulk PBMC replicates and cell subsets were isolated from blood drawn at multiple timepoints before and after both primary and secondary immunization. The paper's findings and limits, for the study overall: Because the study included only two donors, the extent to which the findings can be generalized is limited. The secondary T-cell response was weaker than the primary response but faster, peaking on day 5 instead of day 15. After the booster, most of the clones that had expanded following primary vaccination were detected again (approximately 96% of CD4 and around nine tenths of CD8), which suggests that memory was broadly maintained. FACS-sorted repertoires could contain abundant contaminating clonotypes from the bulk population, so computational filtering was required. A small share of clonotypes was detected in both CD4 and CD8 compartments, with the overlap likely arising from convergent recombination.

Sample treatment or condition, as interpreted from the label and publication: live attenuated yellow fever vaccine strain. A standard Ficoll-Paque protocol was used to isolate PBMCs from peripheral blood. Dynabeads CD4 and CD8 positive selection kits were used to isolate CD4 and CD8 T-cell fractions. RNA was extracted with TriZol from bulk PBMCs, CD4 and CD8 fractions, and dextramer-positive and dextramer-negative fractions. TCR cDNA was synthesized by 5'RACE template switching, through which a universal primer site and unique molecular identifiers were introduced. Priming for cDNA synthesis came from both the TCR alpha and TCR beta constant segments. Library amplification involved two PCR steps, and the second step added sample barcodes and sequencing adapters. Sequencing of libraries was performed on Illumina HiSeq 2500 (2x100 bp) or NovaSeq (2x150 bp). In the original analysis: MIGEC was used to demultiplex reads and collapse the reads into UMI consensus sequences, and MiXCR was used for V(D)J alignment. Vaccine-responding clonotypes were defined with edgeR using replicate PBMC samples, requiring FDR below 0.01 and a log2 fold change above 5 up to day 15. Each bulk clonotype was labeled CD4 or CD8 based on which sequenced repertoire, CD4 or CD8, contained the clonotype at higher abundance. TCRdb passed the public sequencing reads through fastp at Q25 and MiXCR, retaining productive beta sequences. Each entry is one CDR3 protein sequence, shown with its most common DNA and genes. The V and J calls were not made by the authors but by TCRdb's processing. Counted in this sample were more than 55,000 distinct CDR3 sequences; less than 8.5% of them appeared once. Of the sample, less than 40% falls within the top ten clones.

This clonotype was observed many times. Its antigen remains unidentified. Nothing much larger sits one base from this clone, and base qualities are not available. From the germline V gene (reference sequence), CDR1 is SEHNR and CDR2 is FQNEAQ. The junction shows trimming of 7 bases on V and 6 bases on J, plus 6 bases between the germline ends. Including the terminal cysteine and phenylalanine, the CDR3 comprises 11 residues. Just the 33-base CDR3 DNA is kept, in frame starting at base 1. The V gene is TRBV7-9 and the J gene is TRBJ2-2; the D gene is not confidently resolved. This TCR was sampled from a young man who received the YFV17D yellow fever vaccine. Sequencing was performed on CD8+ T cells sorted from PBMCs, taken 15 days after the yellow fever booster vaccination. The sequence in DNA is TGTGCCAGCAAGATTTCCGGGGAGCTGTTTTTT. Translation gives CASKISGELFF.